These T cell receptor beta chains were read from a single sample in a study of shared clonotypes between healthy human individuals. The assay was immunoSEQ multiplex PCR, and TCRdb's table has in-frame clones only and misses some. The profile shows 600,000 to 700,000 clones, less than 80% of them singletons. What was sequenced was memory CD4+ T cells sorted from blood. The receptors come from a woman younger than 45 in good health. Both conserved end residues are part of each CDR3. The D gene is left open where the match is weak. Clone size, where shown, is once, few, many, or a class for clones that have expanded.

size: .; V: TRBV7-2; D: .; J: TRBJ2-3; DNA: TGTGCCAGCAGCGTACAGTTGGATACGCAGTATTTT; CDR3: CASSVQLDTQYF
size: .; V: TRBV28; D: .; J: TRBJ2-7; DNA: TGTGCCAGCAGTTTATGGGGGGGTGAGGGAATATACGAGCAGTACTTC; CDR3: CASSLWGGEGIYEQYF
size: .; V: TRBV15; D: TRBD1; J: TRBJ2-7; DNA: TGTGCCACCAGCAGAGAGAGGGGGACAGGGCTTGTCTACGAGCAGTACTTC; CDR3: CATSRERGTGLVYEQYF
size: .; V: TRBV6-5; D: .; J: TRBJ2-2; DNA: TGTGCCAGCAGTTTGGGTTGGCTCGGGGAGCTGTTTTTT; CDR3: CASSLGWLGELFF
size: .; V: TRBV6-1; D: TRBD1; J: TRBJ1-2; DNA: TGTGCCAGCAGAGAGGACAGGGGGCGATTGGGCTACACCTTC; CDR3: CASREDRGRLGYTF
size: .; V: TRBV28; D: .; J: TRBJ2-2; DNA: TGTGCCAGCAGCCCAGGGCTGGCTTTCTGGGAGCTGTTTTTT; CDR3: CASSPGLAFWELFF
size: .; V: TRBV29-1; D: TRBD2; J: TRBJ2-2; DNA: TGCAGCGTTGTGGGAGCGGGGGTGAACACCGGGGAGCTGTTTTTT; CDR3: CSVVGAGVNTGELFF
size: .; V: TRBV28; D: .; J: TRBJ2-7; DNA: TGTGCCAGCAGTTATCCCCAGGGGAACTACGAGCAGTACTTC; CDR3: CASSYPQGNYEQYF
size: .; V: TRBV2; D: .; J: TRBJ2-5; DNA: TGTGCCAGCAGGGCCAGAGGGGAGACCCAGTACTTC; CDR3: CASRARGETQYF
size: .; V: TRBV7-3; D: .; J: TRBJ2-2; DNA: TGTGCCAGCAGCTGGAACCAGGGTGGCGGGGAGCTGTTTTTT; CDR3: CASSWNQGGGELFF
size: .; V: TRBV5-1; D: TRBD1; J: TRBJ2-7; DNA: TGCGCCAGCAGCCCCGGGGACAGGGACGAGCAGTACTTC; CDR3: CASSPGDRDEQYF
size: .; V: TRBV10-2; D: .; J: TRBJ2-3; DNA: TGCGCCAGCAGGACACTCAACACAGATACGCAGTATTTT; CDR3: CASRTLNTDTQYF
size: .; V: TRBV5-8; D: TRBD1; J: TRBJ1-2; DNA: TGTGCCAGCAGCTCGGGACAGTACTATGGCTACACCTTC; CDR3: CASSSGQYYGYTF
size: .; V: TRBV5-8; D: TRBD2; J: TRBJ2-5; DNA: TGTGCCAGCAGCCCATTGGGAGGGAGGATAGAGACCCAGTACTTC; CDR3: CASSPLGGRIETQYF
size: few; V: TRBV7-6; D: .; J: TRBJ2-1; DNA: TGTGCCAGCAGCAGTTACATCGAGCAGTTCTTC; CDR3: CASSSYIEQFF
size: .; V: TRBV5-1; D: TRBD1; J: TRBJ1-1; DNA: TGCGCCACCAGTCCGCTGACAGGGGAGAACACTGAAGCTTTCTTT; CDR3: CATSPLTGENTEAFF
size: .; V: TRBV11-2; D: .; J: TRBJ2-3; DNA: TGTGCCAGCAGCTTAGTGCAGGGTGCAGATACGCAGTATTTT; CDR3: CASSLVQGADTQYF
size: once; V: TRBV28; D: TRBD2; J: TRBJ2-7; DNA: TGTGCCAGCTATCGAAGCGGGACCTACGAGCAGTACTTC; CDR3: CASYRSGTYEQYF
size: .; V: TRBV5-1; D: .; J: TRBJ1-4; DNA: TGCGCCAGCAGCCTGCATTCCGGCCAGGGTGATGAAAAACTGTTTTTT; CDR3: CASSLHSGQGDEKLFF
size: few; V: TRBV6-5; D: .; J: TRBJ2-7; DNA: TGTGCCAGCAGGGGGGAGCTTTACGAGCAGTACTTC; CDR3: CASRGELYEQYF
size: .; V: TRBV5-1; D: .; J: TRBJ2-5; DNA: TGCGCCAGCAGCTTGGGGACTGGCCTTGAGACCCAGTACTTC; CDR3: CASSLGTGLETQYF
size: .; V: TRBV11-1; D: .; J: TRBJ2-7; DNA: TGTGCCAGCAGCCCCTCACGAGCCTACGAGCAGTACTTC; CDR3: CASSPSRAYEQYF
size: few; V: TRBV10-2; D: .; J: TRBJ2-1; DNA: TGCGCCAGCATCGAACAGGACGGATGGAATGAGCAGTTCTTC; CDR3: CASIEQDGWNEQFF
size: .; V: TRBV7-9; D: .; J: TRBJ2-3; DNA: TGTGCCAGCAGCCGGACAGCGATCACAGATACGCAGTATTTT; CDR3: CASSRTAITDTQYF
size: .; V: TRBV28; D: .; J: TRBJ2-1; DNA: TGTGCCAGCAGTTTGGCCCTTAGGGGTGCCGAGCAGTTCTTC; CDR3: CASSLALRGAEQFF
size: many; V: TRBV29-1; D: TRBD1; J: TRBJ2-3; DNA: TGCAGCGTAGGACAGGTCTTCGGCACAGATACGCAGTATTTT; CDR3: CSVGQVFGTDTQYF
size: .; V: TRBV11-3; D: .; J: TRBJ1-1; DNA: TGTGCCAGCAGCCTTACAGGGAACACTGAAGCTTTCTTT; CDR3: CASSLTGNTEAFF